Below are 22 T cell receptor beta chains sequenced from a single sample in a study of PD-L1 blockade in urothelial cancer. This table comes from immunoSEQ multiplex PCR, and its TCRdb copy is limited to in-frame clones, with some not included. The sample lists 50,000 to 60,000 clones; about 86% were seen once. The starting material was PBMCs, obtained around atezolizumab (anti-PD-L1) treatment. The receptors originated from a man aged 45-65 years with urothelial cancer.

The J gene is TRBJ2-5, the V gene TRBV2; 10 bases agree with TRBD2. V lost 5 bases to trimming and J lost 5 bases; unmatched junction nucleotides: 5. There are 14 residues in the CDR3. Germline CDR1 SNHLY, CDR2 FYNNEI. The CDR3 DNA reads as TGTGCCAGCAGTCTAGCGGGAGTCGGTGAGACCCAGTACTTC. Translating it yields CASSLAGVGETQYF. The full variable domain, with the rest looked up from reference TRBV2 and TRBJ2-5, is EPEVTQTPSHQVTQMGQEVILRCVPISNHLYFYWYRQILGQKVEFLVSFYNNEISEKSEIFDDQFSVERPDGSNFTLKIRSTKLEDSAMYFCASSLAGVGETQYFGPGTRLLVL.

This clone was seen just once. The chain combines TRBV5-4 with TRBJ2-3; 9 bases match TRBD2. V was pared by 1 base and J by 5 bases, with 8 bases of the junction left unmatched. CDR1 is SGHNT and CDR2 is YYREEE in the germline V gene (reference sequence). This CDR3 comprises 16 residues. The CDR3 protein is CASSLRSGRSRDTQYF. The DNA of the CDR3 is TGTGCCAGCAGCTTGAGAAGCGGGAGGTCTAGAGATACGCAGTATTTT.

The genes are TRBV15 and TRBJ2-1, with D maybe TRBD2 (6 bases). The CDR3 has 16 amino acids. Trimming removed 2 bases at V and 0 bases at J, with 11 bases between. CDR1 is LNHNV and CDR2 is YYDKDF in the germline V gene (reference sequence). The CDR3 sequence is CATSRSLAISYNEQFF. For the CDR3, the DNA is TGTGCCACCAGCAGAAGTCTAGCGATCTCCTACAATGAGCAGTTCTTC.

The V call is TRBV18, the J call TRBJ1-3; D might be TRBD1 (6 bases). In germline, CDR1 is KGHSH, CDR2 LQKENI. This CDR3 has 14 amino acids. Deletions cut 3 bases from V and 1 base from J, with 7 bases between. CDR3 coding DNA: TGTGCCAGCTCACCGCAGGGGTCTGGAAACACCATATATTTT. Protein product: CASSPQGSGNTIYF.

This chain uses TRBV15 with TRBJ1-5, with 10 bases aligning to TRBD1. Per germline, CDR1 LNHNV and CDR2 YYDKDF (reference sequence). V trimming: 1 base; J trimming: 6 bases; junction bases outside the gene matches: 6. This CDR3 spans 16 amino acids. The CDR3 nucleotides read TGTGCCACCAGCAGAGGGGGGGGACAGGGGTTTCAGCCCCAGCATTTT. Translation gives CATSRGGGQGFQPQHF.

The CDR3 nucleotides read TGCGCCAGCAGCCAAGCGCAACTAGCGGGAGACGAGCAGTACTTC. It is translated as CASSQAQLAGDEQYF. The genes are TRBV4-1 and TRBJ2-7; 11 positions agree with TRBD2. Per germline, CDR1 MGHRA and CDR2 YSYEKL. Germline trimming cut 1 base from V and 5 bases from J; bases unmatched to any gene: 4. This CDR3 has 15 residues.

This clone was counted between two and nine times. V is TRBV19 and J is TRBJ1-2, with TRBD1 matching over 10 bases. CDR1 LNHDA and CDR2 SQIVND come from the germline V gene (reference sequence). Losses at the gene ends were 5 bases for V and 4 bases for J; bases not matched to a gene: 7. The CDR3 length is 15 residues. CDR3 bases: TGTGCCAGTAGTGAGGGACAGGGGAGTGCCTATGGCTACACCTTC. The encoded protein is CASSEGQGSAYGYTF.

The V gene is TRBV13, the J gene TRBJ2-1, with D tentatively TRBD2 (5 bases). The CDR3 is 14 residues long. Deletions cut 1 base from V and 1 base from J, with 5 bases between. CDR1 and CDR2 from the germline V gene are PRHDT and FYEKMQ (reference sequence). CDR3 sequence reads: CASSLAGSYNEQFF. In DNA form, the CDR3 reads TGTGCCAGCAGCTTAGCGGGGTCCTACAATGAGCAGTTCTTC.

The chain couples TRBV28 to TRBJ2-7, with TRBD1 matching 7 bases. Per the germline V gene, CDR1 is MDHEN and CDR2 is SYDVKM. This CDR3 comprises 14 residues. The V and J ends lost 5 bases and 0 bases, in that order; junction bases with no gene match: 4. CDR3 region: CASSRQGSSYEQYF. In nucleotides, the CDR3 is TGTGCCAGCAGTCGACAGGGTAGCTCCTACGAGCAGTACTTC.

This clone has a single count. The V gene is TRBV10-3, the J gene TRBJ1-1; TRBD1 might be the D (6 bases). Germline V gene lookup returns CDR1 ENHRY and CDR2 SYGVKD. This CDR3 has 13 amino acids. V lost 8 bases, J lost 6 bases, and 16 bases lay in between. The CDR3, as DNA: TGTGCCATCGGGGTAGGGGGGGGCTCTGAAGCTTTCTTT. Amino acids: CAIGVGGGSEAFF.

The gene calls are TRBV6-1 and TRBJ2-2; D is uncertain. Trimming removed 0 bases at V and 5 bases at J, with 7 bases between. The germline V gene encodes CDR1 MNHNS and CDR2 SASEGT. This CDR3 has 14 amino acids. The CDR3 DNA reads TGTGCCAGCAGTGAAGCTCGGCGGACCGGGGAGCTGTTTTTT. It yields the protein CASSEARRTGELFF.

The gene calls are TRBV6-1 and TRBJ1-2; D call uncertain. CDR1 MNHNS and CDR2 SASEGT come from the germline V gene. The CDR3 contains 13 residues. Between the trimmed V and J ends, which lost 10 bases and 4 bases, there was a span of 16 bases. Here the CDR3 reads CANAIQVGYGYTF. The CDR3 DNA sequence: TGTGCCAACGCAATCCAGGTCGGCTATGGCTACACCTTC.

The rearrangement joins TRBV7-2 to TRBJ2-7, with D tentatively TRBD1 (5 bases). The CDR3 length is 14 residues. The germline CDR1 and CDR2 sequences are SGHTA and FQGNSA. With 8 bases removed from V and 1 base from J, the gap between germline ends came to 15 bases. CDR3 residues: CASHQGGQSYEQYF. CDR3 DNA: TGTGCCAGCCATCAGGGTGGACAATCCTACGAGCAGTACTTC.

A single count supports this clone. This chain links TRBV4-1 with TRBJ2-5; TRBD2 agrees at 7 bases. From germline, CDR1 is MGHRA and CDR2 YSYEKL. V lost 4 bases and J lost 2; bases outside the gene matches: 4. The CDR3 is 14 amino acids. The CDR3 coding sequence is TGCGCCAGCAGCCCCTCCGGGGGGCAAGAGACCCAGTACTTC. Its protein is CASSPSGGQETQYF.

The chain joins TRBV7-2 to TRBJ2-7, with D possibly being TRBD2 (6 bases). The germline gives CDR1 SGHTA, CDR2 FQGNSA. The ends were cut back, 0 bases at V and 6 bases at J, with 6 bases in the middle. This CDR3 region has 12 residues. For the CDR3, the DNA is TGTGCCAGCAGCTTAGCTAGCGGCGAGCAGTACTTC. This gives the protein CASSLASGEQYF.

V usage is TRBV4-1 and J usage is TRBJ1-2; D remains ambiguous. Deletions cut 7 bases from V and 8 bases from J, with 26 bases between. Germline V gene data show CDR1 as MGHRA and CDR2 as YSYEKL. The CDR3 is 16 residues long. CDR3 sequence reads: CASNDDPGSPREGYTF. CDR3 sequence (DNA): TGCGCCAGCAACGACGATCCGGGGTCCCCCCGTGAGGGCTACACCTTC.

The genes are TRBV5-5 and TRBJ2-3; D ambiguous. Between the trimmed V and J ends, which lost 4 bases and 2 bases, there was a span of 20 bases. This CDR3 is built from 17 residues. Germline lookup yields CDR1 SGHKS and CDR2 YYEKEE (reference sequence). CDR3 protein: CASSSQLRVPDTDTQYF. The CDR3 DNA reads TGTGCCAGCAGCAGCCAATTACGGGTGCCTGACACAGATACGCAGTATTTT.

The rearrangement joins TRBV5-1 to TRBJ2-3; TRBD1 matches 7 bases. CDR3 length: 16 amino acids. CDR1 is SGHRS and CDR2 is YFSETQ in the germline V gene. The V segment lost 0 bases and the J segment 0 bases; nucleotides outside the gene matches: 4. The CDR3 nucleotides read TGCGCCAGCAGCTTGGACAGGGGCTCTAGCACAGATACGCAGTATTTT. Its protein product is CASSLDRGSSTDTQYF.

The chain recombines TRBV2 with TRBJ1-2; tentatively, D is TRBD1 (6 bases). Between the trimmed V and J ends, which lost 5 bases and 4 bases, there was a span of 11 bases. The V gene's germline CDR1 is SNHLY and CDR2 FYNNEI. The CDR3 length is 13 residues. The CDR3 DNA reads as TGTGCCAGCAGTATCGACAGGATCTATGGCTACACCTTC. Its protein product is CASSIDRIYGYTF.

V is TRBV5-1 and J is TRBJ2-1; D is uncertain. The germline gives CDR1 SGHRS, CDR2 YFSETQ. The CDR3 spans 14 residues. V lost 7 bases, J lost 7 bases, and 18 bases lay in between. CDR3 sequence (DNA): TGCGCCAGCGAGCGAGGAGACCCTCCTAATGAGCAGTTCTTC. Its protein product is CASERGDPPNEQFF.

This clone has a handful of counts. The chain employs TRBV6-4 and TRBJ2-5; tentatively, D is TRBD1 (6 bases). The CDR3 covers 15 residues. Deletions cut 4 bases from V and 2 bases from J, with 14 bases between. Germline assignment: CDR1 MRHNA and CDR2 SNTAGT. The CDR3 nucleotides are TGTGCCAGCAGTGCGGACCCGGGACAACAAGAGACCCAGTACTTC. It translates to CASSADPGQQETQYF.

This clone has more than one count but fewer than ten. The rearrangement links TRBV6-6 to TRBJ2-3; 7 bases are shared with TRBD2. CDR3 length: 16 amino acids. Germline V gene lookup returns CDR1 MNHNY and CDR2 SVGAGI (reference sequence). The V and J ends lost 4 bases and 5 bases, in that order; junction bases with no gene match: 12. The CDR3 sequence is CASSSGRAGAKDTQYF. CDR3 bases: TGTGCCAGCAGTTCCGGAAGGGCGGGAGCCAAAGATACGCAGTATTTT.